The 21 T cell receptor beta chains in this list originate from one sample, sequenced in a study of cytomegalovirus exposure and HLA in healthy donors. This PCR relied on a set of 60 Vbeta primers and 13 Jbeta primers. Produced via immunoSEQ multiplex PCR; TCRdb's table is partial and in-frame only. Of 150,000 to 200,000 clones detected, more than 60% appear once; the ten largest clones hold more than 9%. Input material: PBMCs. All receptors come from a man aged 30 to 39 in good health and CMV-seropositive.

The V call is TRBV19, the J call TRBJ2-7, with TRBD2 identical over 13 bases. Germline V gene lookup returns CDR1 LNHDA and CDR2 SQIVND (reference sequence). J lost 3 bases, V lost 0 bases, and 11 bases had no gene match. CDR3 size: 19 residues. CDR3 sequence (DNA): TGTGCCAGTAGTATAGATCTAGAGGTATGGACTAGCGGGAGCTACGAGCAGTACTTC. The encoded protein is CASSIDLEVWTSGSYEQYF.

As regards this clone: A read error may produce the germline difference seen at one junction end. The gene calls are TRBV7-9 and TRBJ1-2, with D perhaps matching TRBD1 (6 bases). CDR3 length: 12 amino acids. The germline V gene encodes CDR1 SEHNR and CDR2 FQNEAQ (reference sequence). CDR3 nucleotide sequence: TGTTCCAGCAGCTTACAGGGTAATGGCTACACCTTC. This translates into CSSSLQGNGYTF.

This chain connects TRBV4-1 to TRBJ2-1, with TRBD2 identical over 8 bases. Germline lookup yields CDR1 MGHRA and CDR2 YSYEKL. Germline trimming cut 1 base from V and 3 bases from J; bases unmatched to any gene: 8. The CDR3 is made up of 17 amino acids. The CDR3 protein is CASSQVLAGGSYNEQFF. The CDR3 bases are TGCGCCAGCAGCCAAGTTCTTGCGGGAGGTAGCTACAATGAGCAGTTCTTC.

This clone showed up just a few times. The chain combines TRBV15 with TRBJ2-5, with TRBD1 as a possible D gene (5 bases). CDR1 and CDR2 from the germline V gene are LNHNV and YYDKDF (reference sequence). This CDR3 contains 16 residues. Between the trimmed V and J ends, which lost 3 bases and 2 bases, there was a span of 16 bases. The CDR3: CATSSPLDILQETQYF. Written as DNA, the CDR3 is TGTGCCACCAGCAGCCCTCTGGACATTTTACAAGAGACCCAGTACTTC.

This clone was found a few times. The V and J genes are TRBV25-1 and TRBJ2-1; 14 bases line up with TRBD2. J was trimmed by 3 bases and V by 1 base; bases with no gene match: 5. From germline, CDR1 is MGHDK and CDR2 SYGVNS. The CDR3 sequence is 18 residues long. The CDR3 protein is CASSESGTSGGNYNEQFF. The CDR3 nucleotides read TGTGCCAGCAGTGAATCCGGGACTAGCGGGGGTAACTACAATGAGCAGTTCTTC.

In the case of this clone: One end of the junction varies from germline; a read error may be responsible. The chain couples TRBV7-7 to TRBJ2-5, with D perhaps matching TRBD1 (6 bases). Germline V gene data show CDR1 as SSHAT and CDR2 as FNYEAQ (reference sequence). This CDR3 region has 15 residues. Here the CDR3 reads CASSSGITGLETQYF. As DNA, the CDR3 is TGTGCTAGCAGCTCCGGAATTACAGGGTTGGAGACCCAGTACTTC.

This clone was detected a few times. CDR3 bases: TGTGCCACCAGCAGAGCCGCTAGCGGGATGGATGAGCAGTTCTTC. It is translated as CATSRAASGMDEQFF. This chain links TRBV15 with TRBJ2-1, with 9 bases fitting TRBD2. The ends lost 1 base at V and 8 bases at J; junction bases unmatched: 6. Germline CDR1 is LNHNV and CDR2 is YYDKDF (reference sequence). The CDR3 loop spans 15 amino acids.

The J gene is TRBJ2-7, the V gene TRBV30, with D possibly matching TRBD2 (6 bases). V was pared by 0 bases and J by 5 bases, with 14 bases between. This CDR3 spans 14 amino acids. Germline CDR1 reads GTSNPN; CDR2 reads SVGIG (reference sequence). The CDR3 region is CAWSVGGVGHEQYF. The CDR3 bases are TGTGCCTGGAGTGTAGGAGGGGTGGGTCACGAGCAGTACTTC.

This clone was detected once. V usage is TRBV4-1 and J usage is TRBJ1-2; D is possibly TRBD1 (5 bases). Germline CDR1 is MGHRA and CDR2 is YSYEKL. This CDR3 region has 14 residues. V gave up 4 bases and J gave up 7 bases, with 16 bases separating them. DNA for the CDR3: TGCGCCAGCAGCCCTCGGGACTCCGAGGGTGGCTACACCTTC. It specifies CASSPRDSEGGYTF.

The CDR3 loop reads CASSETTQGNSAAFF. The CDR3, as DNA: TGCGCCAGCAGTGAGACAACACAGGGGAATTCTGCAGCTTTCTTT. This chain uses TRBV10-1 with TRBJ1-1; 7 bases map to TRBD1. The CDR3 is 15 residues long. Germline CDR1 and CDR2: WNHNN and SYGVQD (reference sequence). Germline trimming cut 2 bases from V and 10 bases from J; bases unmatched to any gene: 13.

The chain links TRBV11-1 to TRBJ1-2, with a tentative D call TRBD1 (6 bases). Germline V gene data show CDR1 as SGHAT and CDR2 as FQDESV (reference sequence). There are 17 residues in the CDR3. V gave up 7 bases and J gave up 7 bases, with 28 bases separating them. CDR3 nucleotides: TGTGCCAGCATCTCACTCCGGGACAACGCTTCCTCGGGTGGCTACACCTTC. Amino acid sequence: CASISLRDNASSGGYTF.

This clone was found once. The chain has TRBV7-8 and TRBJ2-1; D possibly corresponds to TRBD2 (6 bases). The CDR3 has 18 amino acids. The germline gives CDR1 SGHVS, CDR2 FQNEAQ. The V end lost 2 bases, the J end lost 3 bases, and 20 bases lay between the germline ends. The CDR3 loop reads CASSLMLEGLVGYNEQFF. CDR3 DNA sequence: TGTGCCAGCAGCTTAATGTTGGAGGGGCTAGTAGGCTACAATGAGCAGTTCTTC.

The rearrangement joins TRBV7-8 to TRBJ2-1; D is unclear. Between the trimmed V and J ends, which lost 1 base and 6 bases, there was a span of 16 bases. Germline CDR1 and CDR2: SGHVS and FQNEAQ. The CDR3 contains 16 residues. This CDR3 is CASSLGGGSIGNEQFF. The CDR3 region has the DNA TGTGCCAGCAGCTTAGGAGGTGGTTCCATCGGCAATGAGCAGTTCTTC.

The gene calls are TRBV7-6 and TRBJ2-7; 13 nucleotides match TRBD2. The CDR3 length is 16 residues. With 4 bases clipped from V and 2 bases from J, the junction kept 5 bases outside the gene matches. Germline CDR1 and CDR2: SGHVS and FNYEAQ. The CDR3, as DNA: TGTGCCAGCAGCTCCCCGGGACTAGCGGGGACCTACGAGCAGTACTTC. Its translation is CASSSPGLAGTYEQYF.

The chain is built from TRBV7-2 and TRBJ1-1; 7 positions agree with TRBD1. The germline V gene encodes CDR1 SGHTA and CDR2 FQGNSA. The CDR3 totals 17 residues. Trimming removed 3 bases from V and 2 bases from J; junction bases left unmatched: 12. CDR3 nucleotides: TGTGCCAGCAGCTTCACCCTCAAGGACAGGTTCAACACTGAAGCTTTCTTT. Its protein product is CASSFTLKDRFNTEAFF.

Only a few counts were recorded for this clone. This chain uses TRBV28 with TRBJ2-7; tentative D call: TRBD1 (6 bases). CDR1 and CDR2 (germline): MDHEN, SYDVKM. V lost 2 bases to trimming and J lost 4 bases, with 12 bases between them. The CDR3 runs to 14 residues. The CDR3 nucleotides read TGTGCCAGCAGTTTAGAGTATCAGGGGTACGAGCAGTACTTC. Protein product: CASSLEYQGYEQYF.

This clone appeared once. V is TRBV9 and J is TRBJ2-7, with no clear D. The V end was cut by 4 bases, the J end by 1 base, with 12 bases between. The CDR3 is made up of 14 amino acids. The germline gives CDR1 SGDLS, CDR2 YYNGEE. In nucleotides, the CDR3 is TGTGCCAGCAGCCCCCAAGTCACTTCCTACGAGCAGTACTTC. Translated: CASSPQVTSYEQYF.

The rearrangement joins TRBV10-3 to TRBJ2-1, with D perhaps TRBD1 (9 bases). V was cut by 3 bases and J by 4 bases, with 25 bases left in between. Germline CDR1 ENHRY, CDR2 SYGVKD. The CDR3 loop spans 19 amino acids. In DNA, the CDR3 is TGTGCCATCAGTGATTTCGGGACAGGGACTAGTGGGGGGTACAATGAGCAGTTCTTC. This codes for CAISDFGTGTSGGYNEQFF.

This rearrangement joins TRBV2 to TRBJ2-7, with D possibly being TRBD2 (6 bases). The CDR3 extends over 11 amino acids. CDR1 is SNHLY, CDR2 FYNNEI, per germline. Trimming shortened V by 7 bases and J by 7 bases, and 11 bases separated the two germline ends. The CDR3 is CASIGAGEQYF. In DNA, the CDR3 is TGTGCCAGCATAGGGGCGGGGGAGCAGTACTTC.

The V and J genes are TRBV6-6 and TRBJ1-1; D unclear. Looked up from germline, CDR1 is MNHNY and CDR2 is SVGAGI (reference sequence). The CDR3 is 11 residues long. Trimming shortened V by 11 bases and J by 2 bases, and 9 bases separated the two germline ends. CDR3 coding DNA: TGTGCCGCGACGACTAACACTGAAGCTTTCTTT. It specifies CAATTNTEAFF.

J is TRBJ2-7 and V is TRBV27; 10 bases line up with TRBD1. This CDR3 has 14 residues. V dropped 6 bases and J dropped 5; count of bases not matched to a gene: 7. Germline-derived CDR1 and CDR2 are MNHEY and SMNVEV (reference sequence). As DNA, the CDR3 is TGTGCCAGCAGCCCGACAGGGGGCTTCCACGAGCAGTACTTC. Its translation: CASSPTGGFHEQYF.